The source of this T cell receptor (beta chain) is a study of blood T cell repertoires in COVID-19. Study-level information: Samples representing acute and convalescent COVID-19 were sourced from the United States, Italy and Spain. Sample material is recorded as cDNA or gDNA derived from T cells, B-cell-depleted T cells, or PBMCs.

Original handling: Estimated nucleated cell counts came from reference gene primer amplification. Data came from immunoSEQ multiplex PCR; TCRdb stores just in-frame clones and leaves some out. V and J calls and clone size are copied from that table; D and trimming were computed from the DNA. The sample contains roughly 43,000 clones, approximately 83% of which appear only once. The source material was peripheral blood. The receptor comes from a human donor in a cohort sampled during active COVID-19. The donor label of this sample is uncertain.

This chain's CDR3 is CASSETRQGALISNQPQHF. CDR3 DNA sequence: TGTGCCAGCAGTGAAACAAGACAGGGGGCACTTATTAGCAATCAGCCCCAGCATTTT. The rearrangement uses TRBV6-4 and TRBJ1-5, with 10 bases identical to TRBD1. Germline assignment: CDR1 MRHNA and CDR2 SNTAGT. The junction had 11 bases not matched to a gene; V was cut back by 3 bases and J by 0 bases. CDR3 length: 19 amino acids.